A selection of T cell receptor beta chains follows, all from one sample in a study of radiotherapy plus CTLA-4 blockade in lung cancer. Generated by immunoSEQ multiplex PCR, the TCRdb table keeps only in-frame clones and is missing some. The sample holds 55,000 to 85,000 clones, around 69% seen once. Sequenced here: peripheral blood, sampled from a patient treated with radiotherapy plus ipilimumab. The receptors come from a human donor with non-small cell lung cancer whose response to radiotherapy plus ipilimumab could not be evaluated. Some clones in this sample may be carry-over from other donors' samples. Each CDR3 is given with its conserved first and last residue. Fields, in order: J gene, D gene, V gene, clone size, CDR3 protein, CDR3 DNA. A D gene is named only where the DNA matches it firmly. Expanded clones are given a class, and other clones once, few, many or no size at all.

J gene: TRBJ2-7
D gene: TRBD2
V gene: TRBV13
clone size: NA
CDR3 protein: CARASGAYEQYF
CDR3 DNA: TGTGCCAGAGCTAGCGGGGCCTACGAGCAGTACTTC

J gene: TRBJ2-5
D gene: TRBD1
V gene: TRBV7-2
clone size: NA
CDR3 protein: CASSLASSGGETQYF
CDR3 DNA: TGTGCCAGCAGCTTAGCATCATCAGGGGGCGAGACCCAGTACTTC

J gene: TRBJ1-4
D gene: TRBD1
V gene: TRBV6-5
clone size: NA
CDR3 protein: CASSYLQGRGEKLFF
CDR3 DNA: TGTGCCAGCAGTTACCTACAGGGGCGAGGGGAAAAACTGTTTTTT

J gene: TRBJ1-1
D gene: NA
V gene: TRBV9
clone size: once
CDR3 protein: CASSPSTGRGRAFF
CDR3 DNA: TGTGCCAGCAGCCCCTCGACCGGGAGGGGGAGAGCTTTCTTT

J gene: TRBJ1-2
D gene: NA
V gene: TRBV4-3
clone size: NA
CDR3 protein: CASSLRREGGYGYTF
CDR3 DNA: TGCGCCAGCAGCCTCCGTCGGGAGGGGGGCTATGGCTACACCTTC

J gene: TRBJ2-2
D gene: TRBD1
V gene: TRBV6-5
clone size: NA
CDR3 protein: CASSPRGSGELFF
CDR3 DNA: TGTGCCAGCAGCCCCAGGGGGTCCGGGGAGCTGTTTTTT

J gene: TRBJ1-4
D gene: NA
V gene: TRBV5-1
clone size: NA
CDR3 protein: CASSPDKLNEKLFF
CDR3 DNA: TGCGCCAGCAGCCCCGACAAACTCAATGAAAAACTGTTTTTT

J gene: TRBJ2-7
D gene: TRBD2
V gene: TRBV2
clone size: once
CDR3 protein: CASSGRGGHEQYF
CDR3 DNA: TGTGCCAGCAGTGGGCGGGGGGGTCACGAGCAGTACTTC

J gene: TRBJ2-7
D gene: NA
V gene: TRBV28
clone size: NA
CDR3 protein: CASSLSRALSFSYEQYF
CDR3 DNA: TGTGCCAGCAGTCTCTCCAGGGCCCTCTCATTTTCCTACGAGCAGTACTTC

J gene: TRBJ1-6
D gene: NA
V gene: TRBV7-8
clone size: NA
CDR3 protein: CASSLMGSADSPLHF
CDR3 DNA: TGTGCCAGCAGCTTAATGGGGAGTGCCGATTCACCCCTCCACTTT

J gene: TRBJ2-7
D gene: NA
V gene: TRBV5-1
clone size: NA
CDR3 protein: CASSLANVAGEQYF
CDR3 DNA: TGCGCCAGCAGCTTGGCCAATGTAGCCGGCGAGCAGTACTTC

J gene: TRBJ1-2
D gene: TRBD1
V gene: TRBV10-3
clone size: few
CDR3 protein: CAIRPTGEDGYTF
CDR3 DNA: TGTGCCATCAGACCTACAGGGGAGGATGGCTACACCTTC

J gene: TRBJ2-2
D gene: TRBD1
V gene: TRBV11-3
clone size: few
CDR3 protein: CASSPGQGASNTGELFF
CDR3 DNA: TGTGCCAGCAGTCCAGGACAGGGGGCCTCGAACACCGGGGAGCTGTTTTTT